This T cell receptor beta chain was identified during a study of blood T cells in healthy people across ages. Findings of the study overall: Any conclusive comparison of naive versus antigen-experienced cells was prevented by using unsorted PBMCs.

The use of a sample-barcoded 5' primer and a J-beta primer mix characterized a second PCR of roughly 6 to 11 cycles. TCRdb re-called the 5' RACE reads through MiXCR, storing one row per CDR3 protein. Of about 680,000 distinct CDR3 sequences in the sample, approximately 49% were seen once. In the case of this clonotype: What it recognizes is unknown.

The CDR3 contains 17 residues. Looked up from germline, CDR1 is MGHDK and CDR2 is SYGVNS. The germline V and J ends were trimmed by 4 bases and 6 bases, with 22 bases remaining between them. In terms of origin and age, donors were healthy Caucasian individuals from Russia aged roughly 6 to 95. The sample was blood. The V and J genes are TRBV25-1 and TRBJ2-1; D call uncertain. The TCR sequence derives from an older woman in good health. The DNA of the CDR3 is TGTGCCAGCAGTGCCTTATCCGGGCCCCTTCGCTCCAATGAGCAGTTCTTC. It specifies CASSALSGPLRSNEQFF. The entire variable domain, with the rest obtained from reference TRBV25-1 and TRBJ2-1, is as follows: EADIYQTPRYLVIGTGKKITLECSQTMGHDKMYWYQQDPGMELHLIHYSYGVNSTEKGDLSSESTVSRIRTEHFPLTLESARPSHTSQYLCASSALSGPLRSNEQFFGPGTRLTVL.